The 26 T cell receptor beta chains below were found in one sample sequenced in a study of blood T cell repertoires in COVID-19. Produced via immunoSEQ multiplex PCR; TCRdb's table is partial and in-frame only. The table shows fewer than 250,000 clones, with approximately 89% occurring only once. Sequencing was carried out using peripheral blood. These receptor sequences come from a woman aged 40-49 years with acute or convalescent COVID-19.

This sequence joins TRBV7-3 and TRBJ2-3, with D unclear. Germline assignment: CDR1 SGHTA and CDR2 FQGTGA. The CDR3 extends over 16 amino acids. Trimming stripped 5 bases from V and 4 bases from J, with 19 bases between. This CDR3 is CASSPLGSRWADTQYF. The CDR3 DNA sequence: TGTGCCAGCAGCCCCTTGGGCTCCAGGTGGGCAGATACGCAGTATTTT.

The CDR3 coding sequence is TGTGCCAGCAGCTCCCGGACAGGGGGCGCGGACTATGGCTACACCTTC. Amino acids: CASSSRTGGADYGYTF. The chain joins TRBV7-6 to TRBJ1-2, with TRBD1 matching 11 bases. The V and J ends lost 4 bases and 3 bases, in that order; junction bases with no gene match: 7. In germline, CDR1 is SGHVS, CDR2 FNYEAQ. This CDR3 is built from 16 residues.

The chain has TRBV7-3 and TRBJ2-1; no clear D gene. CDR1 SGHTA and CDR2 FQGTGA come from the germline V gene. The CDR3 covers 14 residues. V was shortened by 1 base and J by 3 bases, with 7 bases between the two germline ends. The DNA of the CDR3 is TGTGCCAGCAGCTTAAGAGGAAACTACAATGAGCAGTTCTTC. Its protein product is CASSLRGNYNEQFF.

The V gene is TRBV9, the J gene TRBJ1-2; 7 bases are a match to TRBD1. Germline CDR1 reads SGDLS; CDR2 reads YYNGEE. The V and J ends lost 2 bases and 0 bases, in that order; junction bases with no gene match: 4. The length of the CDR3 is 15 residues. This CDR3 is CASSVRDRANYGYTF. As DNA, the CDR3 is TGTGCCAGCAGCGTCCGGGACAGAGCTAACTATGGCTACACCTTC.

CDR3 sequence reads: CASFWEAEAFF. CDR3 nucleotide sequence: TGTGCCAGCTTTTGGGAGGCTGAAGCTTTCTTT. The V call is TRBV21-1, the J call TRBJ1-1. TRBV21-1 counts as a pseudogene. CDR3 length: 11 residues.

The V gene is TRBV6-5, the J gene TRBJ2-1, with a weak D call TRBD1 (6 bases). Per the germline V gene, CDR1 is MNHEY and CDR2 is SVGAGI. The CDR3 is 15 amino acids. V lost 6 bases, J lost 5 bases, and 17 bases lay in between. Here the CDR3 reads CASSFDRWVNNEQFF. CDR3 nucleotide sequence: TGTGCCAGCAGCTTCGACAGGTGGGTGAACAATGAGCAGTTCTTC.

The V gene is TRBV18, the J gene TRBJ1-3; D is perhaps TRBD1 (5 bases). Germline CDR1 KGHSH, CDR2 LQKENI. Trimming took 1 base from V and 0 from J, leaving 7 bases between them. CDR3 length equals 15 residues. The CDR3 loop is CASSPQTASGNTIYF. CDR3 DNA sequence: TGTGCCAGCTCACCACAGACAGCCTCTGGAAACACCATATATTTT.

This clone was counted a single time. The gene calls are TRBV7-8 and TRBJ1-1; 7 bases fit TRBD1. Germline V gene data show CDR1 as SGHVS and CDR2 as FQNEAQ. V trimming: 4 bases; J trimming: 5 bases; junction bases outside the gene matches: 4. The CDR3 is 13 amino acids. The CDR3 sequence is CASSYRQGTEAFF. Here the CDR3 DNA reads TGTGCCAGCAGCTACCGACAGGGAACTGAAGCTTTCTTT. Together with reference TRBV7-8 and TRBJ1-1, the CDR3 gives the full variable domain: GAGVSQSPRYKVAKRGQDVALRCDPISGHVSLFWYQQALGQGPEFLTYFQNEAQLDKSGLPSDRFFAERPEGSVSTLKIQRTQQEDSAVYLCASSYRQGTEAFFGQGTRLTVV.

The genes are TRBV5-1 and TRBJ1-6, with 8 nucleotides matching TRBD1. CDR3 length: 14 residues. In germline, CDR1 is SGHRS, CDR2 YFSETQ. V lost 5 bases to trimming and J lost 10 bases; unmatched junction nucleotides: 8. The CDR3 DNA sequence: TGCGCCAGCAGACCCGACAGGGGAGAATCACCCCTCCACTTT. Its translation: CASRPDRGESPLHF. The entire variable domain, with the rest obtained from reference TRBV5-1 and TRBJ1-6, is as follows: KAGVTQTPRYLIKTRGQQVTLSCSPISGHRSVSWYQQTPGQGLQFLFEYFSETQRNKGNFPGRFSGRQFSNSRSEMNVSTLELGDSALYLCASRPDRGESPLHFGNGTRLTVT.

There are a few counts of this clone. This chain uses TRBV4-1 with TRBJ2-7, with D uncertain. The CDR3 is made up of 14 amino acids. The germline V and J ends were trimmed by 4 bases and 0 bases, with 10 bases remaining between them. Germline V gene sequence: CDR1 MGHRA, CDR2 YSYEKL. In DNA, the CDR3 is TGCGCCAGCAGCCTTGAAATTAGCTCCTACGAGCAGTACGTC. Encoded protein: CASSLEISSYEQYV.

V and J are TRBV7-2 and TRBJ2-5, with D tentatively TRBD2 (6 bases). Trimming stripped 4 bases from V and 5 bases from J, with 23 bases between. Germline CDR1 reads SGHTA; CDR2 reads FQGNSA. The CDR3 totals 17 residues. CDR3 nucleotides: TGTGCCAGCAGCTCCCCCCTCGGGAGCACAGGTGGTGAGACCCAGTACTTC. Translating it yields CASSSPLGSTGGETQYF. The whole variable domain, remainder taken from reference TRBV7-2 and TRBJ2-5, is GAGVSQSPSNKVTEKGKDVELRCDPISGHTALYWYRQSLGQGLEFLIYFQGNSAPDKSGLPSDRFSAERTGGSVSTLTIQRTQQEDSAVYLCASSSPLGSTGGETQYFGPGTRLLVL.

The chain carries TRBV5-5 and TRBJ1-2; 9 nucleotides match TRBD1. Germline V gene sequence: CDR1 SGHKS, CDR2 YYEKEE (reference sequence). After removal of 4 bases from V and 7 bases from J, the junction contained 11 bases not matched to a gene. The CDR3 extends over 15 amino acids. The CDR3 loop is CASSNTGGGGTGYTF. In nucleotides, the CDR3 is TGTGCCAGCAGCAATACAGGGGGCGGAGGTACTGGCTACACCTTC.

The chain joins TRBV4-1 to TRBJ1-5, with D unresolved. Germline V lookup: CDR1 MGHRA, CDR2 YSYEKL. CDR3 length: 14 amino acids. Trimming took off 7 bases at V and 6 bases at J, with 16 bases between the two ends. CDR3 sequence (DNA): TGCGCCAGCAAAAATTTGGGGAGTACTCAGCCCCAGCATTTT. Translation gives CASKNLGSTQPQHF.

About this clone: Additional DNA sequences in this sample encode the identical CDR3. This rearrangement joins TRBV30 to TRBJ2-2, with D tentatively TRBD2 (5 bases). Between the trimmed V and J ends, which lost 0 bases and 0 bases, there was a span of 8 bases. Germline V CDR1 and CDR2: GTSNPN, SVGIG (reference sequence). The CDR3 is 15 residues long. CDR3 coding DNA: TGTGCCTGGAGTGTAAGGCGGGCGAACACCGGGGAGCTGTTTTTT. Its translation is CAWSVRRANTGELFF.

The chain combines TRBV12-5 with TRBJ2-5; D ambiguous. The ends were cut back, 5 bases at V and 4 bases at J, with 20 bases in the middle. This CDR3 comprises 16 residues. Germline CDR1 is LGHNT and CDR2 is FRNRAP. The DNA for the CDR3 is TGTGCTAGTGGTCCACACAACAGCCTCCCTTCAGAGACCCAGTACTTC. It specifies CASGPHNSLPSETQYF.

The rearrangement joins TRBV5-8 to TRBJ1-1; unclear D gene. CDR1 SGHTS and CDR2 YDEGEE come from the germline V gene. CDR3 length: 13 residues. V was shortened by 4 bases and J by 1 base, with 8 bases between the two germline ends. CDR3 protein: CASSHRRNTEAFF. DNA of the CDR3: TGTGCCAGCAGCCATCGGAGGAACACTGAAGCTTTCTTT.

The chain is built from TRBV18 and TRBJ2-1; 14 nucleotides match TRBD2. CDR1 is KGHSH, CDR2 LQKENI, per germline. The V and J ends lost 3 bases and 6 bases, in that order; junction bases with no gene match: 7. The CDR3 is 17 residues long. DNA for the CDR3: TGTGCCAGCTCACCTGGATGGACTAGCGGGGGGATCAATGAGCAGTTCTTC. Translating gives CASSPGWTSGGINEQFF.

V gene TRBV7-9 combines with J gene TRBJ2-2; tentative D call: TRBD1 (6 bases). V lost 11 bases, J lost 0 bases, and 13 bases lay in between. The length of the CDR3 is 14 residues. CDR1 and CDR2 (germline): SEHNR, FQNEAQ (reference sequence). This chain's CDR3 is CASTGRANTGELFF. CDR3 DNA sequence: TGTGCCTCCACAGGGAGAGCGAACACCGGGGAGCTGTTTTTT.

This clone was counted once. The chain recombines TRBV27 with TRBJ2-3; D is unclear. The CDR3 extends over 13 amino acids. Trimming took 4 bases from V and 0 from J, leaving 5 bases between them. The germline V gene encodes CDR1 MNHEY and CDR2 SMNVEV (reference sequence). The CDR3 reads CASSSTSTDTQYF. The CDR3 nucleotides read TGTGCCAGCAGTTCCACTAGCACAGATACGCAGTATTTT.

Here the CDR3 reads CAWTEGSEAFF. The CDR3 DNA sequence: TGTGCCTGGACCGAGGGCTCTGAAGCTTTCTTT. V gene TRBV30 combines with J gene TRBJ1-1; unclear D gene. V was cut by 4 bases and J by 6 bases, with 9 bases left in between. From germline, CDR1 is GTSNPN and CDR2 SVGIG (reference sequence). The CDR3 has 11 amino acids. Full variable domain (outside the CDR3, taken from reference TRBV30 and TRBJ1-1): SQTIHQWPATLVQPVGSPLSLECTVEGTSNPNLYWYRQAAGRGLQLLFYSVGIGQISSEVPQNLSASRPQDRQFILSSKKLLLSDSGFYLCAWTEGSEAFFGQGTRLTVV.

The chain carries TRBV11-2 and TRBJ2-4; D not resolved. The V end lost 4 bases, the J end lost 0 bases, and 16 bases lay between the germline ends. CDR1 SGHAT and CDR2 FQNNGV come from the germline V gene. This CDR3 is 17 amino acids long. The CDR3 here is CASSSRPTRVAKNIQYF. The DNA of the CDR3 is TGTGCCAGCAGCTCCAGGCCCACACGCGTAGCCAAAAACATTCAGTACTTC.

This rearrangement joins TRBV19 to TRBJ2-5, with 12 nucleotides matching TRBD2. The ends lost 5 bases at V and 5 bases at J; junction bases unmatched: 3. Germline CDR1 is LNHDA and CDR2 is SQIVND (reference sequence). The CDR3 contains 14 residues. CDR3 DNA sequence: TGTGCCAGTAGTTTAGGGACTAGCGGGGAGACCCAGTACTTC. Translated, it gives CASSLGTSGETQYF.

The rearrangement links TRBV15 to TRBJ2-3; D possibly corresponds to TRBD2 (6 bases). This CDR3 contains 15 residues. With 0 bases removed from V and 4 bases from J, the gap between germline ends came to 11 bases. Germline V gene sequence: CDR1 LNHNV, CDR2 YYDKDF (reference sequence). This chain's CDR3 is CATSREGGVADTQYF. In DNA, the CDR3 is TGTGCCACCAGCAGAGAAGGCGGGGTCGCAGATACGCAGTATTTT.

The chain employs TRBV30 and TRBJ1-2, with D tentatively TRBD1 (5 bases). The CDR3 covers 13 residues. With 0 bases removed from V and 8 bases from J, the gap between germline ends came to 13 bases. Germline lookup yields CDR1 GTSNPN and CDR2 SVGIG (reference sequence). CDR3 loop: CAWSVAGPQGYTF. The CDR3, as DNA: TGTGCCTGGAGTGTTGCAGGGCCCCAGGGCTACACCTTC.

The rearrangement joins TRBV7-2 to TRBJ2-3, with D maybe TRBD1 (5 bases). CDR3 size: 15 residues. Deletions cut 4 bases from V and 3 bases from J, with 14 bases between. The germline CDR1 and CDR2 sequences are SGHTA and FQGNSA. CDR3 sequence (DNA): TGTGCCAGCAGCTGGGTGGCAGGGTCGACAGATACGCAGTATTTT. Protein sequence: CASSWVAGSTDTQYF.

This CDR3 reads CASSLNGDRGYGYTF. The CDR3 bases are TGTGCCAGCAGCTTAAATGGCGACAGGGGTTATGGCTACACCTTC. The chain links TRBV7-2 to TRBJ1-2, with 8 positions matching TRBD1. Germline values: CDR1 SGHTA, CDR2 FQGNSA. With 2 bases clipped from V and 5 bases from J, the junction kept 7 bases outside the gene matches. This CDR3 comprises 15 residues.